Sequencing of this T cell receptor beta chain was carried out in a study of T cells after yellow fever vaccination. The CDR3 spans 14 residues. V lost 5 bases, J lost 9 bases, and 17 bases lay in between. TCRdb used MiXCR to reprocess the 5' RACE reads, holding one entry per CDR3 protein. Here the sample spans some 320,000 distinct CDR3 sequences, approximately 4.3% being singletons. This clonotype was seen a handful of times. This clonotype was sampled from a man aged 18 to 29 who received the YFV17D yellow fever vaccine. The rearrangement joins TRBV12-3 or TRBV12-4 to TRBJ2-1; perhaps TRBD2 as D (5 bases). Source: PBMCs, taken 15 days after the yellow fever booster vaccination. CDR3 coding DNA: TGTGCCAGCAGTCCAGAAAACCTAGCAACTGAGCAGTTCTTC. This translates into CASSPENLATEQFF.